The TCR beta chain under discussion was sequenced for a study of response to subunit inactivated influenza vaccine. The germline V gene has CDR1 SGHKS and CDR2 YYEKEE (reference sequence). Trimming left V 0 bases short and J 8 bases short, with 14 bases between. This CDR3 is 15 amino acids long. TCRdb passed the RT-PCR reads through MiXCR, listing each CDR3 protein once. The sample lists around 570,000 distinct CDR3 sequences, 11% occurring once. These same records also appear under a second study, on T cells expressing NK-cell markers. From that report: UMIs were included in TCR beta cDNA generated by 5'RACE template switching. The authors derived TCR beta repertoires from sorted CD3+CD56+NKG2C+, CD3+CD56+NKG2C- and CD3+CD56-NKG2C+ T cells. With an anti-gamma-delta TCR antibody, sorting in several experiments was kept to alpha-beta TCR T cells. Expanded NKG2C+ T cell clones had unclear HCMV specificity.

The receptor comes from a man aged 50-60 years who received an inactivated influenza vaccine. The sample in question was PBMCs from blood, obtained on the day of vaccination. V and J are TRBV5-5 and TRBJ2-2; D perhaps matches TRBD1 (6 bases). The CDR3 nucleotides are TGTGCCAGCAGCTTGGCCGGCGCAGGGGTGGGGGAGCTGTTTTTT. Protein product: CASSLAGAGVGELFF.